A single T cell receptor (beta chain) is shown here with its context. Its antigen is still unknown. CDR3 length: 14 residues. V lost 6 bases to trimming and J lost 7 bases, with 16 bases between them. CDR1 is SGHVS, CDR2 FNYEAQ, per germline. This specimen belongs to a study of Ad26.COV2.S vaccination and SARS-CoV-2 variants. Study-wide background: Each vaccinee took Ad26.COV2.S intramuscularly, once or twice 56 days apart. General study results and limits: Whether participants received vaccine or placebo, their non-spike TCR breadth was similar.

Treatment noted: 19 received Ad26.COV2.S at low or high dose, single or two shots; about 5 received placebo; per-sample allocation not given. Sampling was performed 63 days after the first vaccine or placebo injection. The vaccine delivered Wuhan-strain SARS-CoV-2 spike through an Ad26 vector. The repertoire was sequenced with immunoSEQ multiplex PCR; TCRdb's copy has only in-frame clones and lacks some. Of 350,000 to 450,000 clones listed, about nine tenths are singletons. Here the sequenced sample was peripheral blood, taken in a trial of Ad26.COV2.S vaccine versus placebo. The chain has TRBV7-6 and TRBJ1-5; no clear D gene. The TCR originated in a person aged 18-65 years who received the Ad26.COV2.S COVID-19 vaccine or a placebo. The CDR3 sequence: CASSPNLGGQPQHF. DNA for the CDR3: TGTGCCAGCAGTCCAAATCTGGGTGGACAGCCCCAGCATTTT.